This paragraph reports one T cell receptor (beta chain). The sample belongs to a study of CD8 T cells in Susac syndrome. The length of the CDR3 is 15 residues. Trimming removed 3 bases from V and 4 bases from J, with 15 bases in between. The germline V gene has CDR1 MGHDK and CDR2 SYGVNS. Reverse transcription used about 0.45 to 1 ug RNA and random hexamers. TCRdb re-called the immunoSEQ multiplex PCR reads through MiXCR, storing one row per CDR3 protein. The sample yields approximately 190,000 distinct CDR3 sequences, approximately 96% seen once. This receptor was obtained from a human donor with Susac syndrome. V and J are TRBV25-1 and TRBJ1-1; D call uncertain. The sequencing input was CD4+ T cells from PBMCs. CDR3 residues: CASSDLGTPGTEAFF. The CDR3 DNA sequence: TGTGCCAGCAGTGATTTGGGCACGCCGGGCACTGAAGCTTTCTTT.